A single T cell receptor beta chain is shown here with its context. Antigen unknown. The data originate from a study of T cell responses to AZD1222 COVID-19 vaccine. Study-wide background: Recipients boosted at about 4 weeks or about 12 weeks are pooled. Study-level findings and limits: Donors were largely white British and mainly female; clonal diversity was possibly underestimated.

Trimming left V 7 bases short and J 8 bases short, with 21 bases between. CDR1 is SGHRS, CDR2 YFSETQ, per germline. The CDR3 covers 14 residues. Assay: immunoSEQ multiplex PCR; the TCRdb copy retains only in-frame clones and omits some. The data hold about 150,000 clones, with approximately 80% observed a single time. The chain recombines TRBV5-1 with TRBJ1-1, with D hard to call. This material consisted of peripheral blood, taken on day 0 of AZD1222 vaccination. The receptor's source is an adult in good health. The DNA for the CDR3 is TGCGCCAGCGGGCCCTCTGGAATCAAAGAAGAAGCTTTCTTT. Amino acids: CASGPSGIKEEAFF. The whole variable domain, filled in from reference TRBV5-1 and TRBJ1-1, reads KAGVTQTPRYLIKTRGQQVTLSCSPISGHRSVSWYQQTPGQGLQFLFEYFSETQRNKGNFPGRFSGRQFSNSRSEMNVSTLELGDSALYLCASGPSGIKEEAFFGQGTRLTVV.